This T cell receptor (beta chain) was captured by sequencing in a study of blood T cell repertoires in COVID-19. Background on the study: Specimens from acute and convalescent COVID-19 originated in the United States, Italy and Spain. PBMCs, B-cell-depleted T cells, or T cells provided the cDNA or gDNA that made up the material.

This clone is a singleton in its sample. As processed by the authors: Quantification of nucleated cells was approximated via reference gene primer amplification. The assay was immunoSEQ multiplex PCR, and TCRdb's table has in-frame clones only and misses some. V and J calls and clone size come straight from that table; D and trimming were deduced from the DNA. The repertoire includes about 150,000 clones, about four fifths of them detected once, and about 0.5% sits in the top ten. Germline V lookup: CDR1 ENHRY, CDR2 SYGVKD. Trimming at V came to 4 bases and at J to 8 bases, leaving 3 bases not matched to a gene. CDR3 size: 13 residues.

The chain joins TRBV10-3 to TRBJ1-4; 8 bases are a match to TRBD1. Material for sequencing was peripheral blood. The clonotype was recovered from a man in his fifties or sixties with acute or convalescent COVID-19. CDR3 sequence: CAISGQGNEKLFF. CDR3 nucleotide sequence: TGTGCCATCAGTGGACAGGGGAACGAAAAACTGTTTTTT.